This T cell receptor (beta chain) was found in a study of cytomegalovirus exposure and HLA in healthy donors. Study-wide points: Subsequent analysis revealed that first-cohort TCR clusters tended to co-occur in the 120 or so validation repertoires. The dataset shows that most TCR sequences were rare, while some public TCRs occurred in many donors.

This CDR3 has 16 amino acids. V trimming: 5 bases; J trimming: 7 bases; junction bases outside the gene matches: 12. Germline V gene data show CDR1 as PRHDT and CDR2 as FYEKMQ (reference sequence). As concerns this clone: No antigen is known for it.

Using immunoSEQ multiplex PCR, the repertoire was profiled, and TCRdb retains in-frame clones only, with some absent. Of roughly 90,000 clones listed, 85% are singletons. The sample taken for sequencing was PBMCs. This chain connects TRBV13 to TRBJ2-2, with TRBD2 matching 8 bases. This receptor was obtained from a man aged 18-30 years in good health and CMV-seropositive. CDR3 protein: CASSGQSGRAGGELFF. DNA for the CDR3: TGTGCCAGCAGCGGCCAGAGCGGGAGAGCCGGCGGGGAGCTGTTTTTT. Full variable domain (outside the CDR3, taken from reference TRBV13 and TRBJ2-2): AAGVIQSPRHLIKEKRETATLKCYPIPRHDTVYWYQQGPGQDPQFLISFYEKMQSDKGSIPDRFSAQQFSDYHSELNMSSLELGDSALYFCASSGQSGRAGGELFFGEGSRLTVL.